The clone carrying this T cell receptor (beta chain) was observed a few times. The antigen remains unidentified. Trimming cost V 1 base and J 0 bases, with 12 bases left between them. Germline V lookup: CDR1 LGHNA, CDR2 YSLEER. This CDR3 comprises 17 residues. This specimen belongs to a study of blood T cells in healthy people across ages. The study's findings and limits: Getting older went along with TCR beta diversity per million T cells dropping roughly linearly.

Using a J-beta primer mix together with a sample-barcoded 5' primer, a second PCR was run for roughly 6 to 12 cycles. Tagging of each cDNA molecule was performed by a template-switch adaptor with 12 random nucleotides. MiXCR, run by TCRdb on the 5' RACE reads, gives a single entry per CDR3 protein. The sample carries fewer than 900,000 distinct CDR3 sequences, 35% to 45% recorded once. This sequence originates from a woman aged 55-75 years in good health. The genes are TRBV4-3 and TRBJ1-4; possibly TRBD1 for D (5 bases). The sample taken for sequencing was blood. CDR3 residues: CASSQARGQATNEKLFF. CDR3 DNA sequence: TGCGCCAGCAGCCAAGCGCGGGGCCAAGCAACTAATGAAAAACTGTTTTTT.